Presented here are 8 T cell receptor beta chains from one specimen sequenced in a study of OX40 agonist ivuxolimab in advanced cancers. The data were produced by immunoSEQ multiplex PCR, yet TCRdb's version contains in-frame clones alone and is incomplete. This sample has almost 90,000 clones, with roughly 89% found just once. The sequencing used CD4+ or CD8+ T cells sorted from blood, collected in a trial of the OX40 agonist ivuxolimab. The receptors were sampled from an adult with an advanced solid tumor such as melanoma, head and neck, liver or kidney cancer.

This clone was counted between two and nine times. The chain has TRBV2 and TRBJ1-2, with 8 bases matching TRBD1. Unmatched junction bases numbered 7, after V lost 6 bases and J lost 10 bases. CDR1 SNHLY and CDR2 FYNNEI come from the germline V gene. The CDR3 extends over 12 amino acids. CDR3 nucleotide sequence: TGTGCCAGCAGGGAACCAGGGGGCGCCTACACCTTC. The encoded protein is CASREPGGAYTF. The full variable domain, rest sourced from reference TRBV2 and TRBJ1-2, is EPEVTQTPSHQVTQMGQEVILRCVPISNHLYFYWYRQILGQKVEFLVSFYNNEISEKSEIFDDQFSVERPDGSNFTLKIRSTKLEDSAMYFCASREPGGAYTFGSGTRLTVV.

This clone was picked up one time. The chain has TRBV19 and TRBJ1-1, with D unresolved. Trimming shortened V by 5 bases and J by 0 bases, and 7 bases separated the two germline ends. In germline, CDR1 is LNHDA, CDR2 SQIVND (reference sequence). The CDR3 consists of 13 residues. CDR3 bases: TGTGCCAGTAGTCTGCATTTGAACACTGAAGCTTTCTTT. Translating it yields CASSLHLNTEAFF. Based on the CDR3 plus reference TRBV19 and TRBJ1-1, the full variable domain is DGGITQSPKYLFRKEGQNVTLSCEQNLNHDAMYWYRQDPGQGLRLIYYSQIVNDFQKGDIAEGYSVSREKKESFPLTVTSAQKNPTAFYLCASSLHLNTEAFFGQGTRLTVV.

The rearrangement uses TRBV6-1 and TRBJ2-7; D might be TRBD2 (5 bases). Germline-derived CDR1 and CDR2 are MNHNS and SASEGT. V shed 6 bases and J shed 2 bases, with 11 bases lying between them. The CDR3 contains 13 residues. In nucleotides, the CDR3 is TGTGCCAGCAGCCCCCGGGGTCCCTACGAGCAGTACTTC. It yields the protein CASSPRGPYEQYF.

The J gene is TRBJ1-4, the V gene TRBV5-5; D is undetermined. The germline V and J ends were trimmed by 4 bases and 8 bases, with 15 bases remaining between them. From germline, CDR1 is SGHKS and CDR2 YYEKEE (reference sequence). The CDR3 runs 14 residues. CDR3 sequence reads: CASSVGRVGEKLFF. The CDR3 coding sequence is TGTGCCAGCAGCGTGGGTAGGGTTGGGGAAAAACTGTTTTTT.

The rearrangement links TRBV4-2 to TRBJ2-3, with no clear D. This CDR3 spans 16 amino acids. The V gene's germline CDR1 is LGHNA and CDR2 YNFKEQ. Trimming cost V 0 bases and J 1 base, with 11 bases left between them. The CDR3 region has the DNA TGTGCCAGCAGCCAAGAAGCTGGACCAGGCACAGATACGCAGTATTTT. It is translated as CASSQEAGPGTDTQYF.

V is TRBV18 and J is TRBJ1-2, with D hard to call. CDR1 KGHSH and CDR2 LQKENI come from the germline V gene. The CDR3 consists of 13 residues. V was cut by 0 bases and J by 2 bases, with 4 bases left in between. For the CDR3, the DNA is TGTGCCAGCTCACCACCAGGAAACTATGGCTACACCTTC. Translation: CASSPPGNYGYTF.

The chain is built from TRBV19 and TRBJ1-1; 9 bases are shared with TRBD1. CDR3 length equals 20 residues. Trimming took 2 bases from V and 1 from J; bases not matched to a gene: 17. Germline assignment: CDR1 LNHDA and CDR2 SQIVND (reference sequence). The CDR3: CASSIRVTGQGKGGNTEAFF. DNA of the CDR3: TGTGCCAGTAGTATAAGGGTCACGGGACAGGGCAAAGGAGGGAACACTGAAGCTTTCTTT.

The rearrangement links TRBV6-5 to TRBJ2-5, with 10 bases identical to TRBD1. The J call may be mistaken, given a closer DNA end match to TRBJ2-7. The CDR3 extends over 15 amino acids. Germline values: CDR1 MNHEY, CDR2 SVGAGI. The CDR3 loop reads CASSYRDRGPYEQYF. The DNA of the CDR3 is TGTGCCAGCAGTTACCGGGACAGGGGACCCTACGAGCAGTACTTC.